Detailed here is one T cell receptor beta chain. This sample stems from a study of blood T cell repertoires in COVID-19. Across the whole study: Sites in the United States, Italy and Spain provided acute and convalescent COVID-19 samples. T cells, B-cell-depleted T cells, or PBMCs supplied cDNA or gDNA.

The CDR3 consists of 13 residues. The germline V and J ends were trimmed by 1 base and 10 bases, with 13 bases remaining between them. Per germline, CDR1 LGHDT and CDR2 YNNKEL (reference sequence). Authors' data handling: For nucleated cells, counts were estimated from reference gene primer amplification. Profiling relied on immunoSEQ multiplex PCR, and the TCRdb table lists in-frame clones only, not all of them. The V and J calls and clone size are taken from that table; D and trimming were inferred from the DNA. The table lists about 230,000 clones, 80% to 85% of them singletons. The receptor was derived from a man aged 45-60 years with active or convalescent COVID-19. The rearrangement uses TRBV3-1 (or the pseudogene TRBV3-2) and TRBJ1-1; TRBD1 might be the D (5 bases). Material for sequencing was peripheral blood. Written as DNA, the CDR3 is TGTGCCAGCAGCCAAGGGGCAGGGAGGTTAGCTTTCTTT. Translated: CASSQGAGRLAFF.